Below, 26 T cell receptor beta chains from the same sample are listed, as sequenced in a study of blood T cell repertoires in COVID-19 (dated by TCRdb to about 2020). Receptors were amplified or captured by the immunoSEQ multiplex PCR assay. Drawn from immuneACCESS, this table holds only the in-frame rearrangements with V and J called that TCRdb kept. Clones are partly lost; checked studies trace under half to an unresolved V gene and leave the rest unexplained. This sample lists around 700,000 clones; about nine tenths were detected once. More than 0.25% of the sample is held by the ten biggest clonotypes. Sequencing input: peripheral blood. The receptors stem from a woman aged 18-35 years with acute or convalescent COVID-19.

The chain combines TRBV4-1 with TRBJ2-7, with D maybe TRBD1 (6 bases). Germline V gene sequence: CDR1 MGHRA, CDR2 YSYEKL. The CDR3 covers 13 residues. V shed 2 bases and J shed 6 bases, with 11 bases lying between them. CDR3 sequence (DNA): TGCGCCAGCAGCCAACCAGGACAGCTCGAGCAGTACTTC. Translating it yields CASSQPGQLEQYF.

V and J are TRBV5-6 and TRBJ2-3, with 11 bases lining up with TRBD2. The CDR3 loop spans 17 amino acids. V dropped 5 bases and J dropped 0; count of bases not matched to a gene: 8. Per the germline V gene, CDR1 is SGHDT and CDR2 is YYEEEE. CDR3 DNA: TGTGCCAGCAGGAAGGGACTAGCGGAAACTAGCACAGATACGCAGTATTTT. Encoded protein: CASRKGLAETSTDTQYF.

The V and J genes are TRBV6-2 or TRBV6-3 and TRBJ1-2, with D perhaps TRBD1 (5 bases). Trimming pared 3 bases from V and 6 bases from J, leaving 14 bases between. There are 14 residues in the CDR3. CDR1 and CDR2 (germline): MNHEY, SVGEGT. CDR3 nucleotide sequence: TGTGCCAGCAGTTATGCCCCCGGCAGGGATGGCTACACCTTC. It codes for CASSYAPGRDGYTF.

This clone was counted a single time. The rearrangement uses TRBV19 and TRBJ1-2; D is uncertain. Germline lookup yields CDR1 LNHDA and CDR2 SQIVND (reference sequence). This CDR3 comprises 18 residues. Deletions cut 7 bases from V and 3 bases from J, with 27 bases between. DNA of the CDR3: TGTGCCAGTACTCCTCTCATAGTCGGGCCGACTACCCACTATGGCTACACCTTC. Its protein product is CASTPLIVGPTTHYGYTF. Full variable domain (rest looked up from reference TRBV19 and TRBJ1-2): DGGITQSPKYLFRKEGQNVTLSCEQNLNHDAMYWYRQDPGQGLRLIYYSQIVNDFQKGDIAEGYSVSREKKESFPLTVTSAQKNPTAFYLCASTPLIVGPTTHYGYTFGSGTRLTVV.

The chain is built from TRBV7-6 and TRBJ1-6; D ambiguous. Germline V lookup: CDR1 SGHVS, CDR2 FNYEAQ. V was cut by 6 bases and J by 6 bases, with 15 bases left in between. CDR3 length: 15 amino acids. CDR3 in DNA: TGTGCCAGCAGTCCGACCGAACGACTTAATTCACCCCTCCACTTT. This gives the protein CASSPTERLNSPLHF.

The genes are TRBV2 and TRBJ2-7, with 9 positions matching TRBD1. This CDR3 is 14 amino acids long. Per germline, CDR1 SNHLY and CDR2 FYNNEI. V shed 5 bases, J shed 3 bases, and the junction held 5 bases outside the gene matches. CDR3 in DNA: TGTGCCAGCAGTTCAACAGGGGGCGACTACGAGCAGTACTTC. This translates into CASSSTGGDYEQYF.

The chain carries TRBV19 and TRBJ1-4; 7 positions match TRBD1. The junction had 8 bases not matched to a gene; V was cut back by 5 bases and J by 8 bases. Germline assignment: CDR1 LNHDA and CDR2 SQIVND (reference sequence). The CDR3 sequence is 14 residues long. The CDR3 nucleotides are TGTGCCAGTAGTGCGAACAGGGGTCAGGAAAAACTGTTTTTT. Translated: CASSANRGQEKLFF.

CDR3 sequence reads: CASSDKTGYGYTF. The DNA for the CDR3 is TGTGCCAGCAGCGATAAGACAGGGTATGGCTACACCTTC. The rearrangement uses TRBV7-3 and TRBJ1-2; 7 nucleotides agree with TRBD1. The CDR3 sequence is 13 residues long. Germline CDR1 SGHTA, CDR2 FQGTGA. With V trimmed by 5 bases and J by 5 bases, 5 bases remained unmatched.

This CDR3 is CASRRSVRSTDTQYF. As DNA, the CDR3 is TGTGCCAGCAGGCGGTCAGTTAGGAGCACAGATACGCAGTATTTT. The J gene is TRBJ2-3, the V gene TRBV7-9, with D unresolved. The CDR3 totals 15 residues. Looked up from germline, CDR1 is SEHNR and CDR2 is FQNEAQ (reference sequence). V lost 6 bases and J 0 bases, leaving 13 bases between the germline ends.

This chain uses TRBV5-6 with TRBJ1-2, with 7 positions matching TRBD1. The CDR3 totals 15 residues. The V segment lost 0 bases and the J segment 4 bases; nucleotides outside the gene matches: 6. The V gene's germline CDR1 is SGHDT and CDR2 YYEEEE. CDR3 in amino acids: CASSLEGAPSYGYTF. CDR3 nucleotides: TGTGCCAGCAGCTTGGAGGGGGCCCCCTCCTATGGCTACACCTTC.

A single count supports this clone. CDR3 sequence reads: CASSIVQGKNEKLFF. The CDR3 region has the DNA TGTGCCAGTAGTATAGTCCAGGGGAAAAATGAAAAACTGTTTTTT. The chain combines TRBV19 with TRBJ1-4, with a tentative D call TRBD1 (6 bases). The V and J ends lost 1 base and 5 bases respectively, with 11 bases between them. Per germline, CDR1 LNHDA and CDR2 SQIVND (reference sequence). The CDR3 has 15 residues.

The rearrangement uses TRBV24-1 and TRBJ2-3; 16 positions match TRBD2. With V trimmed by 4 bases and J by 0 bases, 9 bases remained unmatched. This CDR3 is built from 20 residues. Germline CDR1 reads KGHDR; CDR2 reads SFDVKD. Here the CDR3 reads CATSDLGTSGGGRSTDTQYF. CDR3 DNA: TGTGCCACCAGTGACCTCGGGACTAGCGGGGGGGGCCGTAGCACAGATACGCAGTATTTT.

V and J are TRBV7-9 and TRBJ2-7, with D possibly being TRBD1 (8 bases). Germline lookup yields CDR1 SEHNR and CDR2 FQNEAQ (reference sequence). This CDR3 contains 15 residues. With 4 bases removed from V and 2 bases from J, the gap between germline ends came to 15 bases. CDR3 sequence reads: CASSSDRGLPYEQYF. The CDR3 DNA reads as TGTGCCAGCAGCTCCGACAGGGGACTACCCTACGAGCAGTACTTC.

The J gene is TRBJ2-7, the V gene TRBV11-3; 9 nucleotides match TRBD1. Germline lookup yields CDR1 SGHNT and CDR2 YENEEA. Losses at the gene ends were 5 bases for V and 6 bases for J; bases not matched to a gene: 8. The CDR3 totals 14 residues. Written as DNA, the CDR3 is TGTGCCAGCAGCCTAGGTCGGACAGGGGCCGAGCAGTACTTC. As protein: CASSLGRTGAEQYF.

V and J are TRBV3-1 (or the pseudogene TRBV3-2) and TRBJ1-1, with D unresolved. There are 12 residues in the CDR3. Germline V gene data show CDR1 as LGHDT and CDR2 as YNNKEL (reference sequence). Trimming shortened V by 4 bases and J by 3 bases, and 6 bases separated the two germline ends. The DNA of the CDR3 is TGTGCCAGCAGCCCGCGGGACACTGAAGCTTTCTTT. It codes for CASSPRDTEAFF.

In this sample, this clone turned up a few times. V gene TRBV2 combines with J gene TRBJ1-4; 7 bases fit TRBD1. CDR1 is SNHLY, CDR2 FYNNEI, per germline. This CDR3 is 14 amino acids long. The V gene end was trimmed by 6 bases and the J gene end by 5 bases; junction bases not matched to a gene: 6. The DNA for the CDR3 is TGTGCCAGCAGCAGGACAGGCTACAATGAAAAACTGTTTTTT. Amino acids: CASSRTGYNEKLFF.

On this clone itself: In the same sample, other DNA sequences code for this CDR3. The gene calls are TRBV29-1 and TRBJ1-2; 7 positions match TRBD1. The CDR3 spans 11 residues. Germline assignment: CDR1 SQVTM and CDR2 ANQGSEA. V shed 6 bases and J 4 bases; nucleotides not matched to a gene: 2. The CDR3 here is CSVGDSYGYTF. In DNA form, the CDR3 reads TGCAGCGTGGGGGACAGCTATGGCTACACCTTC. The complete variable domain, with remaining parts taken from reference TRBV29-1 and TRBJ1-2, reads SAVISQKPSRDICQRGTSLTIQCQVDSQVTMMFWYRQQPGQSLTLIATANQGSEATYESGFVIDKFPISRPNLTFSTLTVSNMSPEDSSIYLCSVGDSYGYTFGSGTRLTVV.

The chain employs TRBV9 and TRBJ2-1, with a weak D call TRBD2 (6 bases). This CDR3 is 14 amino acids long. CDR1 SGDLS and CDR2 YYNGEE come from the germline V gene. Trimming shortened V by 0 bases and J by 3 bases, and 7 bases separated the two germline ends. DNA of the CDR3: TGTGCCAGCAGCGTAGGGGACTTCTACAATGAGCAGTTCTTC. The encoded protein is CASSVGDFYNEQFF.

The chain links TRBV2 to TRBJ1-1; 9 bases line up with TRBD1. With 7 bases clipped from V and 4 bases from J, the junction kept 16 bases outside the gene matches. The CDR3 length is 17 residues. Looked up from germline, CDR1 is SNHLY and CDR2 is FYNNEI. CDR3 DNA: TGTGCCAGCAATTCGCGGACAGGGGATGGCTCGGGCACTGAAGCTTTCTTT. This gives the protein CASNSRTGDGSGTEAFF.

The V and J genes are TRBV2 and TRBJ1-2, with a weak D call TRBD1 (6 bases). The length of the CDR3 is 14 residues. The germline V and J ends were trimmed by 5 bases and 1 base, with 11 bases remaining between them. CDR1 is SNHLY and CDR2 is FYNNEI in the germline V gene. The CDR3 DNA follows: TGTGCCAGCAGTCCGGACAGAGATAACTATGGCTACACCTTC. This translates into CASSPDRDNYGYTF.

The rearrangement joins TRBV10-1 to TRBJ2-7; D possibly corresponds to TRBD1 (5 bases). Germline V lookup: CDR1 WNHNN, CDR2 SYGVQD (reference sequence). The CDR3 is 11 amino acids. The germline V and J ends were trimmed by 11 bases and 5 bases, with 13 bases remaining between them. The DNA for the CDR3 is TGCGCCCGATTTCAGGGTAACGAGCAGTACTTC. This encodes CARFQGNEQYF.

The V and J genes are TRBV11-2 and TRBJ2-7; 13 bases fit TRBD2. The V gene's germline CDR1 is SGHAT and CDR2 FQNNGV. This CDR3 is built from 18 residues. The ends lost 5 bases at V and 6 bases at J; junction bases unmatched: 16. In DNA form, the CDR3 reads TGTGCCAGCAGCACACTAGCGGGGGGGCTCTTTCGGCAGGGCGAGCAGTACTTC. This codes for CASSTLAGGLFRQGEQYF.

The V and J genes are TRBV6-5 and TRBJ1-5; 9 positions agree with TRBD1. V shed 5 bases, J shed 5 bases, and the junction held 7 bases outside the gene matches. The germline CDR1 and CDR2 sequences are MNHEY and SVGAGI. This CDR3 is 15 amino acids long. DNA of the CDR3: TGTGCCAGCAGTCCCGGGACAGGGAACCATCAGCCCCAGCATTTT. It translates to CASSPGTGNHQPQHF.

The V and J genes are TRBV10-3 and TRBJ1-3; D is perhaps TRBD1 (6 bases). V was clipped by 6 bases and J by 0 bases, with 9 bases between them. CDR3 length equals 14 residues. The germline V gene has CDR1 ENHRY and CDR2 SYGVKD. CDR3 in DNA: TGTGCCATCAGGCTGGACAGCTCTGGAAACACCATATATTTT. Translation: CAIRLDSSGNTIYF.

This clone was counted only a few times. The chain recombines TRBV7-9 with TRBJ1-2, with 11 bases fitting TRBD1. Germline V gives CDR1 SEHNR, CDR2 FQNEAQ (reference sequence). V was clipped by 1 base and J by 4 bases; unmatched bases: 5. The CDR3 has 16 amino acids. CDR3 in DNA: TGTGCCAGCAGCTTAGGTGGACAGGGGGCTACCTATGGCTACACCTTC. Residues: CASSLGGQGATYGYTF.

V usage is TRBV6-5 and J usage is TRBJ1-2; TRBD1 matches 8 bases. With V trimmed by 7 bases and J by 8 bases, 9 bases remained unmatched. This CDR3 is 13 amino acids long. Germline V CDR1 and CDR2: MNHEY, SVGAGI. CDR3 DNA sequence: TGTGCCAGCATTAAGACAGGGGCCTCGGGCTACACCTTC. Protein sequence: CASIKTGASGYTF.